The 8 T cell receptor beta chains below were found in one sample sequenced in a study of shared clonotypes between healthy human individuals. Using immunoSEQ multiplex PCR, the repertoire was profiled, and TCRdb retains in-frame clones only, with some absent. The top ten hold less than 11% of the sample, which has roughly 300,000 clones, 73% seen once. What was sequenced was memory CD4+ T cells sorted from blood. The subset here: CD45RA-negative fraction. These receptors were taken from a man between 25 and 39 years old in good health.

This clone occurred a few times. This rearrangement joins TRBV6-4 to TRBJ2-3, with a possible D match to TRBD2 (6 bases). Trimming left V 3 bases short and J 1 base short, with 11 bases between. Germline V gene data show CDR1 as MRHNA and CDR2 as SNTAGT. This CDR3 comprises 15 residues. CDR3 sequence (DNA): TGTGCCAGCAGTGAAGTGTCGGGAGGCACAGATACGCAGTATTTT. This gives the protein CASSEVSGGTDTQYF.

The chain uses TRBV6-5 and TRBJ1-5; D not resolved. This CDR3 has 15 residues. Germline-derived CDR1 and CDR2 are MNHEY and SVGAGI. V was shortened by 4 bases and J by 0 bases, with 10 bases between the two germline ends. The chain's CDR3 is CASSSSPNSNQPQHF. The CDR3 DNA follows: TGTGCCAGCAGTTCCTCCCCCAATAGCAATCAGCCCCAGCATTTT.

The gene calls are TRBV19 and TRBJ2-4; D possibly matches TRBD1 or TRBD2 (5 bases each). The CDR3 is 14 residues long. The germline V gene encodes CDR1 LNHDA and CDR2 SQIVND (reference sequence). V shed 4 bases and J shed 9 bases, with 16 bases lying between them. The CDR3 here is CASSRGDPTGIQYF. The CDR3 DNA reads as TGTGCCAGTAGTAGGGGAGACCCAACAGGCATTCAGTACTTC.

The J gene is TRBJ2-1, the V gene TRBV5-1; TRBD1 aligns across 8 bases. The germline V gene encodes CDR1 SGHRS and CDR2 YFSETQ. CDR3 length: 13 amino acids. V trimming: 8 bases; J trimming: 3 bases; junction bases outside the gene matches: 4. CDR3 region: CASQTGDYNEQFF. In nucleotides, the CDR3 is TGCGCCAGTCAGACAGGGGACTACAATGAGCAGTTCTTC.

Regarding this clone: Other DNA sequences from this sample encode an identical CDR3 as well. The chain has TRBV7-2 and TRBJ2-5; D not certain. This CDR3 spans 14 amino acids. Germline V gene sequence: CDR1 SGHTA, CDR2 FQGNSA. Trimming took off 3 bases at V and 1 base at J, with 9 bases between the two ends. The CDR3 nucleotides read TGTGCCAGCAGCTTTCAAGTGGGCCAAGAGACCCAGTACTTC. Amino acids: CASSFQVGQETQYF.

As to this clone: The identical CDR3 is also encoded by other nucleotide sequences in the sample. The rearrangement joins TRBV5-1 to TRBJ2-3; 7 bases fit TRBD1. This CDR3 spans 14 amino acids. CDR1 is SGHRS and CDR2 is YFSETQ in the germline V gene. J lost 1 base, V lost 4 bases, and 3 bases had no gene match. CDR3 coding DNA: TGCGCCAGCAGCCCTGACAGGGGCACAGATACGCAGTATTTT. As protein: CASSPDRGTDTQYF.

Note on this clone: Possible read error: a much larger clone is one base away. Other nucleotide sequences in the sample specify the same CDR3. The rearrangement links TRBV5-5 to TRBJ2-1; TRBD2 agrees at 13 bases. CDR1 and CDR2 (germline): SGHKS, YYEKEE (reference sequence). The CDR3 sequence is 19 residues long. V shed 4 bases and J 7 bases; nucleotides not matched to a gene: 17. The CDR3 spells CASSLVGLAGVSYGNEQFF. For the CDR3, the DNA is TGTGCCAGCAGCCTGGTCGGACTAGCGGGAGTTTCCTATGGGAATGAGCAGTTCTTC.

V usage is TRBV11-2 and J usage is TRBJ2-5; possible D gene TRBD2, 6 bases. The length of the CDR3 is 14 residues. CDR1 SGHAT and CDR2 FQNNGV come from the germline V gene. Trimming stripped 2 bases from V and 5 bases from J, with 12 bases between. In nucleotides, the CDR3 is TGTGCCAGCAGCTTAAGAGTTGGGGGGGAGACCCAGTACTTC. This encodes CASSLRVGGETQYF.